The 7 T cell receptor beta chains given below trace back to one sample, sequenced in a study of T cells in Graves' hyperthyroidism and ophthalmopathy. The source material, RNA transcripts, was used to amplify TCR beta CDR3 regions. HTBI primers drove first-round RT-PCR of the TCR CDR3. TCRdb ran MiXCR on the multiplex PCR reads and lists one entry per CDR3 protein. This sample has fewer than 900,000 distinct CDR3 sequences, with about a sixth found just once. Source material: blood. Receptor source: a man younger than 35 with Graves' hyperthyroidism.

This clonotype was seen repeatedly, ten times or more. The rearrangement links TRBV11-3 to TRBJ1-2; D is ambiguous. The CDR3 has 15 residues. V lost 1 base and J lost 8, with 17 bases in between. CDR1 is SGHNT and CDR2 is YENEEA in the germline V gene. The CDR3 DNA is TGTGCCAGCAGCTTAGCCGGCAGAGGAATTGACGGCTACACCTTC. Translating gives CASSLAGRGIDGYTF.

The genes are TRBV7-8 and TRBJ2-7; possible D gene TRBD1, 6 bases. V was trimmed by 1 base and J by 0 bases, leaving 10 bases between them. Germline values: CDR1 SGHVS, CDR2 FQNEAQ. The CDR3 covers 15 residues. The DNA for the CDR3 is TGTGCCAGCAGCTTAGTGTCAGGGGACTCCTACGAGCAGTACTTC. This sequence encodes CASSLVSGDSYEQYF.

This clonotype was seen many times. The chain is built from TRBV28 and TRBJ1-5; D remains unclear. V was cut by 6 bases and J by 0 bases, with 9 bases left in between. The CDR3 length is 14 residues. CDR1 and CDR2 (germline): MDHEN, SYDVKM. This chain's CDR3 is CASSVHLSNQPQHF. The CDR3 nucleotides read TGTGCCAGCAGCGTACACCTTAGCAATCAGCCCCAGCATTTT.

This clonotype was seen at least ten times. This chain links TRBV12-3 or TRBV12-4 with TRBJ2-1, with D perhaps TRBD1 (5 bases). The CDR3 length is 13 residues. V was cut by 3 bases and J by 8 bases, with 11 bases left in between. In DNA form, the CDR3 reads TGTGCCAGCAGTTTTAGGCAGGGCTATGAGCAGTTCTTC. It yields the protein CASSFRQGYEQFF.

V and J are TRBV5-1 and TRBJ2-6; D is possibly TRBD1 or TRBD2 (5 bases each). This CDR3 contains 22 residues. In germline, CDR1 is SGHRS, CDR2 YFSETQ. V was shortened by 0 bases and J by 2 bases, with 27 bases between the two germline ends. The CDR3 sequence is CASSLAGDRRGLSPTGANVLTF. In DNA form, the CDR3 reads TGCGCCAGCAGCTTGGCTGGGGACCGGAGAGGACTCTCCCCGACTGGGGCCAACGTCCTGACTTTC.

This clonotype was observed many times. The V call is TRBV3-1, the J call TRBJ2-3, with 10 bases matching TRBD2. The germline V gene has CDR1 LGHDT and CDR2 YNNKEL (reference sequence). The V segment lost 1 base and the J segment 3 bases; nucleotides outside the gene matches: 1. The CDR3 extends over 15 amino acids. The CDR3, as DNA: TGTGCCAGCAGCCAAGCGGGACTAGCGACAGATACGCAGTATTTT. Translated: CASSQAGLATDTQYF.

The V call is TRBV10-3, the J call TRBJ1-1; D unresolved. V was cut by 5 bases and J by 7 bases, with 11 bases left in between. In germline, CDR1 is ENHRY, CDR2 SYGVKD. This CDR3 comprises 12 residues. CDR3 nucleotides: TGTGCCATCAGTACTGGTAGCGGTGAAGCTTTCTTT. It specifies CAISTGSGEAFF.